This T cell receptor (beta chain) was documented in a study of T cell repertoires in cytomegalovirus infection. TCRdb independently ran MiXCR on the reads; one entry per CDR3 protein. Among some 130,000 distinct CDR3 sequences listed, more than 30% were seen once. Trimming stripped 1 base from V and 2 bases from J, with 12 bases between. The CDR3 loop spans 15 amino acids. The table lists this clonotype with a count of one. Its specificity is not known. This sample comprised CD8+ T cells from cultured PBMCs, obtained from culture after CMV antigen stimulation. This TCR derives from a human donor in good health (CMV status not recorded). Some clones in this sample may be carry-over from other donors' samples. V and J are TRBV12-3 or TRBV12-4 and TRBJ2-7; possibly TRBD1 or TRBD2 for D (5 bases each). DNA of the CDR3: TGTGCCAGCAGTTTAGGGCTGGGGACCGCCTACGAGCAGTACTTC. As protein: CASSLGLGTAYEQYF.